Listed below are T cell receptor beta chains from one sample, sequenced in a study of Ad26.COV2.S vaccination and SARS-CoV-2 variants. TCRdb keeps only in-frame clones here, not all; method: immunoSEQ multiplex PCR. The sample lists some 180,000 clones; approximately 88% were seen once. This specimen consisted of peripheral blood, obtained after recovery from COVID-19. The origin of the receptors is a human donor who had recovered from COVID-19. Each CDR3 is given with its conserved first and last residue. D genes are given only for firm matches. Size tells how often a clone was seen (once, few, many) or the class of an expanded clone, and some rows leave it out.

D: TRBD1; J: TRBJ1-2; V: TRBV6-2/TRBV6-3; size: NA; CDR3: CASSLQGAGYGYTF; DNA: TGTGCCAGCAGCCTACAGGGGGCAGGCTATGGCTACACCTTC
D: TRBD2; J: TRBJ2-3; V: TRBV11-2; size: NA; CDR3: CASRPSGASSDTQYF; DNA: TGTGCCAGCAGACCTAGCGGGGCCAGCTCAGATACGCAGTATTTT
D: TRBD2; J: TRBJ2-1; V: TRBV19; size: NA; CDR3: CASSAWGTSGYNEQFF; DNA: TGTGCCAGTAGTGCCTGGGGGACTAGCGGGTACAATGAGCAGTTCTTC
D: NA; J: TRBJ2-1; V: TRBV27; size: NA; CDR3: CASRWGTNEQFF; DNA: TGTGCCAGCAGGTGGGGCACCAATGAGCAGTTCTTC
D: NA; J: TRBJ2-7; V: TRBV5-1; size: NA; CDR3: CASSLGNSYEQYF; DNA: TGCGCCAGCAGCTTGGGGAACAGCTACGAGCAGTACTTC
D: NA; J: TRBJ2-7; V: TRBV28; size: NA; CDR3: CASSLKDRRGPYEQYF; DNA: TGTGCCAGCAGTTTGAAGGACAGGAGGGGACCCTACGAGCAGTACTTC
D: NA; J: TRBJ2-2; V: TRBV7-2; size: NA; CDR3: CASSLLVGPNTGELFF; DNA: TGTGCCAGCAGCTTACTGGTGGGGCCGAACACCGGGGAGCTGTTTTTT
D: NA; J: TRBJ2-5; V: TRBV6-1; size: NA; CDR3: CASSEGLFQETQYF; DNA: TGTGCCAGCAGTGAGGGGTTATTCCAAGAGACCCAGTACTTC
D: NA; J: TRBJ2-3; V: TRBV6-5; size: NA; CDR3: CASRRKGRLDTQYF; DNA: TGTGCCAGCCGCCGCAAGGGGCGGTTGGATACGCAGTATTTT
D: NA; J: TRBJ2-3; V: TRBV25-1; size: NA; CDR3: CASRGGWAQYF; DNA: TGTGCCAGCAGAGGGGGGTGGGCGCAGTATTTT
D: NA; J: TRBJ1-1; V: TRBV4-2; size: NA; CDR3: CASSPGDVNTEAFF; DNA: TGTGCCAGCAGCCCCGGGGACGTGAACACTGAAGCTTTCTTT
D: TRBD2; J: TRBJ2-3; V: TRBV5-6; size: NA; CDR3: CASSFGGMVDTQYF; DNA: TGTGCCAGCAGCTTCGGGGGGATGGTAGATACGCAGTATTTT
D: NA; J: TRBJ1-6; V: TRBV7-3; size: NA; CDR3: CASSRWGQGRSPLHF; DNA: TGTGCCAGCAGTCGGTGGGGGCAGGGAAGATCACCCCTCCACTTT
D: NA; J: TRBJ1-6; V: TRBV27; size: NA; CDR3: CASTLVPWDSPLHF; DNA: TGTGCCAGCACCTTAGTTCCTTGGGATTCACCCCTCCACTTT
D: TRBD2; J: TRBJ2-1; V: TRBV6-6; size: NA; CDR3: CASSYIAGAYNEQFF; DNA: TGTGCCAGCAGTTACATTGCGGGAGCCTACAATGAGCAGTTCTTC
D: NA; J: TRBJ1-1; V: TRBV6-5; size: NA; CDR3: CASKSGWDHTEAFF; DNA: TGTGCCAGCAAGTCAGGCTGGGATCACACTGAAGCTTTCTTT
D: TRBD1; J: TRBJ2-7; V: TRBV27; size: NA; CDR3: CVSGTGNYEQYF; DNA: TGTGTCTCCGGGACAGGGAACTACGAGCAGTACTTC
D: TRBD2; J: TRBJ2-5; V: TRBV5-1; size: once; CDR3: CASSVAAGGQETQYF; DNA: TGCGCCAGCAGTGTCGCCGCGGGGGGTCAAGAGACCCAGTACTTC
D: NA; J: TRBJ1-1; V: TRBV6-1; size: NA; CDR3: CASSEEGSAFF; DNA: TGTGCCAGCAGTGAAGAGGGTTCAGCTTTCTTT
D: NA; J: TRBJ1-3; V: TRBV7-8; size: NA; CDR3: CASSLEFSGNTIYF; DNA: TGTGCCAGCAGCTTAGAGTTCTCTGGAAACACCATATATTTT
D: NA; J: TRBJ1-1; V: TRBV29-1; size: NA; CDR3: CSGSGTADTEAFF; DNA: TGCAGCGGATCTGGGACCGCCGACACTGAAGCTTTCTTT
D: NA; J: TRBJ2-7; V: TRBV4-1; size: NA; CDR3: CASSQNPPPHSYEQYF; DNA: TGCGCCAGCAGCCAAAATCCCCCACCCCACAGCTACGAGCAGTACTTC
D: NA; J: TRBJ2-2; V: TRBV4-1; size: NA; CDR3: CATASNTGELFF; DNA: TGCGCCACCGCCTCGAACACCGGGGAGCTGTTTTTT
D: TRBD2; J: TRBJ2-7; V: TRBV4-1; size: NA; CDR3: CASSQERSGGKEQYF; DNA: TGCGCCAGCAGCCAAGAGAGAAGCGGGGGTAAAGAGCAGTACTTC
D: NA; J: TRBJ2-5; V: TRBV18; size: NA; CDR3: CASSPPLRGSKETQYF; DNA: TGTGCCAGCTCACCACCTCTCAGAGGTTCCAAAGAGACCCAGTACTTC
D: NA; J: TRBJ1-2; V: TRBV5-1; size: once; CDR3: CASRQGGEYGYTF; DNA: TGCGCCAGCAGACAGGGAGGAGAATATGGCTACACCTTC
D: TRBD2; J: TRBJ2-2; V: TRBV10-3; size: once; CDR3: CAITGTSAGELFF; DNA: TGTGCCATCACCGGGACTAGCGCCGGGGAGCTGTTTTTT
D: NA; J: TRBJ2-5; V: TRBV7-2; size: NA; CDR3: CASSLVRGDGETQYF; DNA: TGTGCCAGCAGCTTAGTTAGAGGGGATGGGGAGACCCAGTACTTC
D: NA; J: TRBJ2-5; V: TRBV20-1; size: NA; CDR3: CSAIDQETQYF; DNA: TGCAGTGCGATAGACCAAGAGACCCAGTACTTC
D: NA; J: TRBJ1-4; V: TRBV15; size: once; CDR3: CATSRDVTGNEKLFF; DNA: TGTGCCACCAGCAGAGATGTAACAGGAAATGAAAAACTGTTTTTT
D: TRBD2; J: TRBJ2-7; V: TRBV9; size: NA; CDR3: CASSETSGGPYEQYF; DNA: TGTGCCAGCAGCGAGACTAGCGGGGGGCCGTACGAGCAGTACTTC
D: TRBD2; J: TRBJ2-1; V: TRBV9; size: NA; CDR3: CASSVVPAGRYEQFF; DNA: TGTGCCAGCAGCGTAGTGCCAGCGGGGCGGTATGAGCAGTTCTTC
D: TRBD1; J: TRBJ2-3; V: TRBV2; size: NA; CDR3: CASRQGQGPDTQYF; DNA: TGTGCCAGCAGACAGGGACAGGGTCCAGATACGCAGTATTTT
D: NA; J: TRBJ2-7; V: TRBV11-1; size: NA; CDR3: CASSFGRKYYEQYF; DNA: TGTGCCAGCAGCTTCGGCAGGAAATACTACGAGCAGTACTTC
D: NA; J: TRBJ1-6; V: TRBV4-2; size: few; CDR3: CASSPIGRGKDNSPLHF; DNA: TGTGCCAGCAGCCCCATCGGGAGGGGCAAGGATAATTCACCCCTCCACTTT
D: NA; J: TRBJ2-3; V: TRBV20-1; size: once; CDR3: CSASQGIDTQYF; DNA: TGCAGTGCTAGTCAAGGCATAGATACGCAGTATTTT
D: NA; J: TRBJ2-7; V: TRBV28; size: NA; CDR3: CASSAYGQPPYEQYF; DNA: TGTGCCAGCAGTGCCTATGGACAGCCGCCCTACGAGCAGTACTTC
D: TRBD2; J: TRBJ2-1; V: TRBV7-8; size: NA; CDR3: CASSPPGLAGDEQFF; DNA: TGTGCCAGCAGCCCTCCGGGACTAGCGGGAGATGAGCAGTTCTTC
D: NA; J: TRBJ2-1; V: TRBV13; size: NA; CDR3: CASGTSYNEQFF; DNA: TGTGCCAGCGGGACCTCCTACAATGAGCAGTTCTTC
D: NA; J: TRBJ2-7; V: TRBV7-9; size: NA; CDR3: CASSLGNGFPYEQYF; DNA: TGTGCCAGCAGCTTAGGAAATGGGTTCCCCTACGAGCAGTACTTC